This T cell receptor (beta chain) is drawn from a study of T-cell memory formation after mild COVID-19. CDR3 length: 15 amino acids. Germline V lookup: CDR1 MNHNY, CDR2 SVGAGI (reference sequence). Trimming removed 1 base from V and 2 bases from J, with 9 bases in between. Broader study findings: Pre-infection memory held some responding clones, suggesting pre-existing cross-reactive T cells responded.

MiXCR, applied by TCRdb to the 5' RACE reads, yields one record per CDR3 protein. The sample has 210,000 or so distinct CDR3 sequences, around 26% seen once. Only one count was recorded for this clonotype. No antigen is known for it. This chain links TRBV6-6 with TRBJ1-5, with D unresolved. The sequence derives from an adult woman who had mild COVID-19 (a few samples of this study predate the infection). Cell type and time point are not known. The sequencing sample was made of PBMCs or a T cell subset sorted from them (not recorded which). The CDR3 is CASSYWPGGNQPQHF. The CDR3 nucleotides read TGTGCCAGCAGTTACTGGCCTGGGGGCAATCAGCCCCAGCATTTT.